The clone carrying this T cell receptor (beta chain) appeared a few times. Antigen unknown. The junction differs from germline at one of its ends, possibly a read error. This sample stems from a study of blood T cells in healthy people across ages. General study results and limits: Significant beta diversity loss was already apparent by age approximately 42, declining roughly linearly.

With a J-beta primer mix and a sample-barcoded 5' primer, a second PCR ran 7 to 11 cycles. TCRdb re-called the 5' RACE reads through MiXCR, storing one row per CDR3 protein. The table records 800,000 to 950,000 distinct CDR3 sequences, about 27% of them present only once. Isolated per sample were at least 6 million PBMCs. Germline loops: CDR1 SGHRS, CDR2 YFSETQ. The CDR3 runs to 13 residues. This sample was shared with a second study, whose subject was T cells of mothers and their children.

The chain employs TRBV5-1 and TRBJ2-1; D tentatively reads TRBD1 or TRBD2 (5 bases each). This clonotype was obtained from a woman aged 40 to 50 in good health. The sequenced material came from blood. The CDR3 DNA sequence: TGCGCCAGCAGCCCCGGGACCTACAATGGGCAGTTCTTC. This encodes CASSPGTYNGQFF.